A selection of T cell receptor beta chains follows, all from one sample in a study of cytomegalovirus exposure and HLA in healthy donors. Measured with immunoSEQ multiplex PCR; TCRdb has only the in-frame clones, and not every one. The sample holds more than 150,000 clones, about 82% seen once. Sequences were obtained from PBMCs. The receptors come from a woman in her thirties in good health and CMV-seronegative. Both conserved end residues are part of each CDR3. The D gene is left open where the match is weak. The size entry is marked missing in some rows and otherwise reads once, few, many or a size class.

-,TRBJ2-7,TRBV7-2,-,TGTGCCAGCAGCTTATTGCATAGCTCCTACGAGCAGTACTTC,CASSLLHSSYEQYF
-,TRBJ1-6,TRBV6-6,-,TGTGCCAGCAGTCCACAGGGTGGAAATTCACCCCTCCACTTT,CASSPQGGNSPLHF
-,TRBJ2-7,TRBV9,few,TGTGCCAGCAGCGTTGAGGGCCGCTCCTACGAGCAGTACTTC,CASSVEGRSYEQYF
-,TRBJ1-1,TRBV7-9,-,TGTGCCAGCAGCCCGCCCCATACTAACACTGAAGCTTTCTTT,CASSPPHTNTEAFF
TRBD1,TRBJ1-1,TRBV7-9,-,TGTGCCAGCAGCTTAGTTTCCCTACAGGGGAAGGGGGACACTGAAGCTTTCTTT,CASSLVSLQGKGDTEAFF
TRBD1,TRBJ1-2,TRBV27,-,TGTGCCAGCAGTATTCGGACAGGGGCGGGTGGCTACACCTTC,CASSIRTGAGGYTF
TRBD1,TRBJ2-7,TRBV5-1,-,TGCGCCAGCAGCTTGAACAGGGGGCCCTCCTACGAGCAGTACTTC,CASSLNRGPSYEQYF
TRBD2,TRBJ2-5,TRBV4-2,once,TGTGCCAGCAGCCTCAACGTAGCTAGCGGGGGGGCAAAAGAGACCCAGTACTTC,CASSLNVASGGAKETQYF
-,TRBJ2-7,TRBV5-1,-,TGCGCCAGCAGCTGGGGGACTGTGGGTTCCTACGAGCAGTACTTC,CASSWGTVGSYEQYF
TRBD1,TRBJ1-4,TRBV10-3,-,TGTGCCATCAGTGCGGGACAGGCGTTCGAAAAACTGTTTTTT,CAISAGQAFEKLFF
TRBD1,TRBJ1-1,TRBV6-1,-,TGTGCCAGCAGTGAATGGACAGGGCATGATGAAGCTTTCTTT,CASSEWTGHDEAFF
-,TRBJ2-5,TRBV29-1,-,TGCAGCGTTGGGCAGGCAGGGGAGACCCAGTACTTC,CSVGQAGETQYF
-,TRBJ1-5,TRBV6-6,-,TGTGCCAGCAGTTACGGGGAGTATAGCAATCAGCCCCAGCATTTT,CASSYGEYSNQPQHF
TRBD2,TRBJ2-1,TRBV4-2,-,TGTGCCAGCAGCCAAGTAGCGGGGGGGACTTACAATGAGCAGTTCTTC,CASSQVAGGTYNEQFF
-,TRBJ2-7,TRBV7-6,-,TGTGCCAGCAGCTTAGCGCTTGGGGGGGCTTTTTACGAGCAGTACTTC,CASSLALGGAFYEQYF
-,TRBJ1-2,TRBV5-6,-,TGTGCCAGCAGCCTGCTAGCCCAGTATTCTGACTACACCTTC,CASSLLAQYSDYTF
-,TRBJ1-2,TRBV5-4,-,TGTGCCAGCAGCTCCAGGGGTGGGGTCTATGGCTACACCTTC,CASSSRGGVYGYTF
-,TRBJ2-1,TRBV19,-,TGTGCCAGTAGTATAATGCCCTCAGGACTAAGCTCCTACAATGAGCAGTTCTTC,CASSIMPSGLSSYNEQFF
TRBD2,TRBJ2-5,TRBV2,-,TGTGCCAGCAGAGGACTAGCGGGGGTTGGGACCCAGTACTTC,CASRGLAGVGTQYF
TRBD1,TRBJ1-2,TRBV6-5,-,TGTGCCAGCAGCCTTGACAGGGGAGGGAACTATGGCTACACCTTC,CASSLDRGGNYGYTF
TRBD2,TRBJ2-7,TRBV5-5,once,TGTGCCAGCAGCTTTTCCGAGTTGGGGCGGGGGAGCTCCTACGAGCAGTACTTC,CASSFSELGRGSSYEQYF
TRBD1,TRBJ2-3,TRBV6-5,once,TGTGCCAGCAGTTACGACAGGGGTACAGATACGCAGTATTTT,CASSYDRGTDTQYF
TRBD1,TRBJ2-7,TRBV15,-,TGTGCCACCAGCAGAGAAGGAACAGGGGCCTACGAGCAGTACTTC,CATSREGTGAYEQYF
-,TRBJ1-6,TRBV7-3,-,TGTGCCAGCAGCTTAACGGGCAGGGGCAATTCACCCCTCCACTTT,CASSLTGRGNSPLHF
-,TRBJ1-2,TRBV5-1,-,TGCGCCAGCAGCTTGGGCCCAGGGTTCTATGGCTACACCTTC,CASSLGPGFYGYTF
TRBD1,TRBJ2-7,TRBV27,-,TGTGCCAGCAGTTCACAGGGGGCCCTGGTAGAGCAGTACTTC,CASSSQGALVEQYF
-,TRBJ1-1,TRBV4-3,-,TGCGCCAGCAGCCAGGGCCAGGCCTACACTGAAGCTTTCTTT,CASSQGQAYTEAFF
-,TRBJ2-3,TRBV30,once,TGTGCCTGGACAGTTCCAGGCACAGATACGCAGTATTTT,CAWTVPGTDTQYF
-,TRBJ2-5,TRBV6-7,-,TGTGCCAGCAGTTACCCCCAGGCAGGGAAAGGACCCCAAGAGACCCAGTACTTC,CASSYPQAGKGPQETQYF
-,TRBJ1-2,TRBV5-6,-,TGTGCCAGCAGCTTGGCTGCAGGGGTTAACTATGGCTACACCTTC,CASSLAAGVNYGYTF
-,TRBJ1-2,TRBV7-7,once,TGTGCCAGCAGCTTTTCGCAAATCCGCGGGCTTGGCATTAACTATGGCTACACCTTC,CASSFSQIRGLGINYGYTF
TRBD1,TRBJ2-7,TRBV30,-,TGTGCCTGGGAGGACAGGGGGGCCTACGAGCAGTACTTC,CAWEDRGAYEQYF
-,TRBJ2-5,TRBV10-3,many,TGTGCCATCAGTGCCCCGGGTGGGACCCAGTACTTC,CAISAPGGTQYF
TRBD1,TRBJ1-1,TRBV5-4,-,TGTGCCAGCAGCTTGGATCGGTACAGGGGCCCCATGAACACTGAAGCTTTCTTT,CASSLDRYRGPMNTEAFF
TRBD1,TRBJ2-7,TRBV6-5,few,TGTGCCAGCAGTCCGAGCTGGACAGGGGGCAACGAGCAGTACTTC,CASSPSWTGGNEQYF
TRBD2,TRBJ2-2,TRBV7-9,-,TGTGCCAGCAGCCCCGGACTAGTTCGTCCGAACACCGGGGAGCTGTTTTTT,CASSPGLVRPNTGELFF
-,TRBJ1-6,TRBV19,-,TGTGCCACCAGTCCCGAGCCCCAGGCCAATTCACCCCTCCACTTT,CATSPEPQANSPLHF
-,TRBJ1-1,TRBV5-1,-,TGCGCCAGCAGCTTAACAGGGTTGACTGAAGCTTTCTTT,CASSLTGLTEAFF
-,TRBJ1-2,TRBV5-8,-,TGTGCCAGCATCCGTAGTGGGGCCACCATCTATGGCTACACCTTC,CASIRSGATIYGYTF
TRBD2,TRBJ2-5,TRBV27,-,TGTGCCAGCCGACTAGCGGGGGGGAAAGAGACCCAGTACTTC,CASRLAGGKETQYF
TRBD1,TRBJ2-7,TRBV30,-,TGTGCCTGGAGTGTGGGGACAGCCTACGAGCAGTACTTC,CAWSVGTAYEQYF
-,TRBJ1-4,TRBV5-1,-,TGCGCCAGCAGCTTGGTAGGGCAGGGCGATGAAAAACTGTTTTTT,CASSLVGQGDEKLFF